The 10 T cell receptor beta chains presented below share a single source sample, sequenced in a study of blood T cell repertoires in COVID-19. Method: immunoSEQ multiplex PCR; TCRdb's copy keeps in-frame clones and lacks some. Seen here are approximately 350,000 clones, under 85% observed once, and the top ten hold approximately 4.7%. Specimen: PBMCs or T cells enriched from blood (not recorded which). The receptors come from a woman between 50 and 59 years old who had recovered from COVID-19.

V is TRBV7-2 and J is TRBJ1-1; D uncertain. The CDR3 contains 13 residues. Germline values: CDR1 SGHTA, CDR2 FQGNSA. Trimming took 1 base from V and 14 from J, leaving 17 bases between them. The CDR3 sequence is CASSLVEGEGGFF. The CDR3 DNA reads as TGTGCCAGCAGCTTAGTGGAGGGAGAAGGCGGGTTCTTT.

The rearrangement joins TRBV14 to TRBJ2-1; D gene ambiguous. The germline V and J ends were trimmed by 6 bases and 9 bases, with 15 bases remaining between them. Germline loops: CDR1 SGHDN, CDR2 FVKESK. The CDR3 is 13 residues long. Here the CDR3 reads CASRPNRLGEQFF. CDR3 nucleotides: TGTGCCAGCAGGCCGAATAGACTTGGTGAGCAGTTCTTC.

This sequence joins TRBV29-1 and TRBJ1-4; D may be TRBD1 (5 bases). V was clipped by 3 bases and J by 8 bases, with 13 bases between them. The CDR3 is 13 residues long. Germline assignment: CDR1 SQVTM and CDR2 ANQGSEA. The CDR3 bases are TGCAGCGTTGATCGGGGGTCGGGGGAAAAACTGTTTTTT. The encoded protein is CSVDRGSGEKLFF.

CDR3 amino acids: CASSYKQVSYNSPLHF. In DNA, the CDR3 is TGTGCCAGCAGTTATAAACAGGTTTCCTATAATTCACCCCTCCACTTT. The V call is TRBV6-5, the J call TRBJ1-6; perhaps TRBD1 as D (5 bases). The germline V and J ends were trimmed by 3 bases and 1 base, with 10 bases remaining between them. Germline V lookup: CDR1 MNHEY, CDR2 SVGAGI. This CDR3 has 16 amino acids.

The chain uses TRBV3-1 (or the pseudogene TRBV3-2) and TRBJ2-7; 12 nucleotides match TRBD2. In germline, CDR1 is LGHDT, CDR2 YNNKEL (reference sequence). V shed 4 bases and J 6 bases; nucleotides not matched to a gene: 4. The CDR3 covers 14 residues. The CDR3 coding sequence is TGTGCCAGCAGCCGACTAGCGGGAGAGGGCGAGCAGTACTTC. This translates into CASSRLAGEGEQYF.

The rearrangement uses TRBV5-1 and TRBJ1-3; no definite D call. Trimming left V 5 bases short and J 0 bases short, with 12 bases between. The CDR3 has 15 amino acids. CDR1 is SGHRS and CDR2 is YFSETQ in the germline V gene. CDR3 nucleotides: TGCGCCAGCAGTCCCGGGTTACACTCTGGAAACACCATATATTTT. It codes for CASSPGLHSGNTIYF.

The J gene is TRBJ1-3, the V gene TRBV5-8, with unresolved D. This CDR3 region has 15 residues. V was cut by 2 bases and J by 7 bases, with 16 bases left in between. Germline assignment: CDR1 SGHTS and CDR2 YDEGEE. The CDR3 bases are TGTGCCAGCAGCTTCGAGCCTCTGTCGGGTAACACCATATATTTT. Translated, it gives CASSFEPLSGNTIYF.

This clone was seen only once. The chain employs TRBV5-1 and TRBJ2-3; no reliable D call. CDR3 length: 11 residues. The germline CDR1 and CDR2 sequences are SGHRS and YFSETQ. V was clipped by 4 bases and J by 7 bases, with 7 bases between them. CDR3 amino acids: CASSLSHTQYF. In DNA form, the CDR3 reads TGCGCCAGCAGCCTGAGTCATACGCAGTATTTT. Full variable domain (remainder filled in from reference TRBV5-1 and TRBJ2-3): KAGVTQTPRYLIKTRGQQVTLSCSPISGHRSVSWYQQTPGQGLQFLFEYFSETQRNKGNFPGRFSGRQFSNSRSEMNVSTLELGDSALYLCASSLSHTQYFGPGTRLTVL.

In this sample, this clone turned up a few times. This chain uses TRBV19 with TRBJ2-7, with 11 bases fitting TRBD2. J lost 0 bases, V lost 5 bases, and 6 bases had no gene match. Germline V gene data show CDR1 as LNHDA and CDR2 as SQIVND (reference sequence). The CDR3 totals 16 residues. CDR3 region: CASSSRLAGLSYEQYF. The CDR3 bases are TGTGCCAGTAGTTCACGACTAGCGGGACTCTCCTACGAGCAGTACTTC.

V and J are TRBV5-6 and TRBJ2-7; TRBD1 matches 9 bases. The CDR3 runs 14 residues. The germline V gene encodes CDR1 SGHDT and CDR2 YYEEEE. The V and J ends lost 2 bases and 7 bases, in that order; junction bases with no gene match: 7. The CDR3 spells CASSFTGGVWEQYF. The DNA for the CDR3 is TGTGCCAGCAGCTTCACAGGGGGCGTGTGGGAGCAGTACTTC.